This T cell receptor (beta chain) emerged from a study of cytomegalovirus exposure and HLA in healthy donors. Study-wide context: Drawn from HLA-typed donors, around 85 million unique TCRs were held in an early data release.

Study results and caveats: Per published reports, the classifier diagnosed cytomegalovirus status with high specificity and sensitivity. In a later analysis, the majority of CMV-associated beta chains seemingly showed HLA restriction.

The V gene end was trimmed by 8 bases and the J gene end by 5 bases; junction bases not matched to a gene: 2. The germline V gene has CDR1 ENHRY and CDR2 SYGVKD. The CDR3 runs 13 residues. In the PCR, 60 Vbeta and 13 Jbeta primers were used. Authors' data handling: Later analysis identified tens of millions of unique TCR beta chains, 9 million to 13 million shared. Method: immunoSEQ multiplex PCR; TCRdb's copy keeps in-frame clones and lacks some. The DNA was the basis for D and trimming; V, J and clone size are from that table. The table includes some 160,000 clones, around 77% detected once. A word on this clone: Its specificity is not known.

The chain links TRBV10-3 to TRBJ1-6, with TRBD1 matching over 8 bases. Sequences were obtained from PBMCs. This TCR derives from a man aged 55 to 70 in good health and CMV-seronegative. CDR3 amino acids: CAIGQGDNSPLHF. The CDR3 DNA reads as TGTGCCATCGGACAGGGAGATAATTCACCCCTCCACTTT.